The 29 T cell receptor beta chains listed next were all sequenced from one sample in a study of CD8+ T cells in alopecia areata. Reverse transcription of extracted RNA yielded cDNA, which provided the sequencing template. Produced via immunoSEQ multiplex PCR; TCRdb's table is partial and in-frame only. The sample shows 250,000 or so clones, none of them appearing just once. The authors sorted pooled cutaneous lymph node cells using CD4, CD8alpha, NKG2D, NKG2ACE and other markers. Sequencing was carried out using CD4+ T cells sorted from a lymph node. The receptors come from a C3H/HeJ mouse with alopecia areata. The MHC haplotype of the strain is H2-k.

To note about this clone: Gene names are mouse gene names. The read comes to an end 4 residues before the CDR3 does, leaving the germline J gene to fill in the end. The chain uses TRBV5 and TRBJ2-7; the D gene is possibly TRBD2 (6 bases). The length of the CDR3 is 12 residues. The germline CDR1 and CDR2 sequences are LGHNA and YNLKQL (reference sequence). The chain's CDR3 is CASSSLGYEQYF. CDR3 bases read: TGTGCCAGCAGCTCACTGGGTTAT.

This clone turned up a few times. Each gene name is a mouse one. CDR3 bases read: TGTGCCAGCAGTGAGGAGGGGGCTAGTGCAGAA. Translating it yields CASSEEGASAE. The complete CDR3 reads CASSEEGASAETLYF. The V call is TRBV13-3, the J call TRBJ2-3, with D possibly TRBD1 on 7 matching bases. Read coverage stops 4 residues before the CDR3 terminus; the germline J gene supplies the remainder. CDR1 is NNHDY, CDR2 SYVADS, per germline. The CDR3 runs to 15 residues. Trimming removed 2 bases from V and 0 bases from J, with 10 bases in between.

This clone was seen only a few times. The gene names here belong to mouse. The read halts 4 residues ahead of the CDR3 end, with the missing end drawn from the germline J gene. This CDR3 is also generated by other DNA sequences in the sample. This chain uses TRBV1 with TRBJ2-7; 11 positions match TRBD2. CDR3 length equals 15 residues. Germline CDR1 reads NSQYPW; CDR2 reads LRSPGD (reference sequence). CDR3 bases read: TGCACCTGCAGTGCAGATTTGGACTGGGGGGAT. Protein product: CTCSADLDWGD. The CDR3 reads in full as CTCSADLDWGDEQYF. Together with reference TRBV1 and TRBJ2-7, the CDR3 gives the full variable domain: VTLLEQNPRWRLVPRGQAVNLRCILKNSQYPWMSWYQQDLQKQLQWLFTLRSPGDKEVKSLPGADYLATRVTDTELRLQVANMSQGRTLYCTCSADLDWGDEQYFGPGTRLTVL.

This clone has a handful of counts. The gene names here belong to mouse. The read is 4 residues too short to cover the CDR3 end, so that end is filled in from the germline J gene. The chain combines TRBV13-1 with TRBJ2-7; 10 bases line up with TRBD2. CDR1 is NSHNY, CDR2 SYGAGN, per germline. Losses at the gene ends were 2 bases for V and 2 bases for J; bases not matched to a gene: 1. CDR3 length: 14 amino acids. The sequenced CDR3 bases are TGTGCCAGCAGTGACTGGGGGGGCACCTAT. Protein product: CASSDWGGTY. The complete CDR3 protein is CASSDWGGTYEQYF.

Concerning this clone itself: Here the gene names and germline are mouse. The read ends 4 residues early relative to the CDR3; the germline J gene fills the gap. Different DNA sequences within this sample yield the same CDR3. V usage is TRBV13-2 and J usage is TRBJ2-5; the match to TRBD2 covers 8 bases. CDR1 is NNHNN and CDR2 is SYGAGS in the germline V gene (reference sequence). Trimming removed 0 bases from V and 3 bases from J; junction bases left unmatched: 3. The CDR3 length is 15 residues. The CDR3 DNA, read in part, is TGTGCCAGCGGTGATGCAAACTGGGGGCAAGAC. Protein product: CASGDANWGQD. The complete CDR3 protein is CASGDANWGQDTQYF.

As concerns this clone: The gene names here belong to mouse. The CDR3 end is not reached by the read, which stops 4 residues before it; the germline J gene fills it in. Different DNA sequences within this sample yield the same CDR3. V is TRBV1 and J is TRBJ2-3; maybe TRBD1 (5 bases). Looked up from germline, CDR1 is NSQYPW and CDR2 is LRSPGD (reference sequence). The CDR3 is 16 residues long. V was cut by 0 bases and J by 0 bases, with 10 bases left in between. The CDR3 here is CTCSADRQGSAETLYF. Partial CDR3 DNA: TGCACCTGCAGTGCAGATAGGCAGGGTAGTGCAGAA.

With regard to this clone: Mouse names are used for the genes. The read terminates 4 residues before the CDR3 end, so the remaining end is supplied by the germline J gene. This chain joins TRBV13-1 and TRBJ2-1; TRBD2 matches 10 bases. With V trimmed by 4 bases and J by 1 base, 5 bases remained unmatched. CDR3 length: 16 amino acids. Germline values: CDR1 NSHNY, CDR2 SYGAGN. The part of the CDR3 DNA that was read is TGTGCCAGCAGTCCCCCACTGGGGGGGAACTATGCT. Translation gives CASSPPLGGNYA. The complete CDR3 protein is CASSPPLGGNYAEQFF.

This clone was observed at least ten times. Mouse gene names apply. Read coverage stops 4 residues before the CDR3 terminus; the germline J gene supplies the remainder. The chain uses TRBV17 and TRBJ2-1, with TRBD1 matching 9 bases. CDR3 length: 17 amino acids. The junction had 9 bases not matched to a gene; V was cut back by 5 bases and J by 1 base. From germline, CDR1 is MNHDT and CDR2 YYDKIL. The CDR3 sequence: CASSVGTGSPNYAEQFF. The sequenced part of the CDR3 DNA is TGTGCTAGCAGTGTCGGGACAGGGAGTCCCAACTATGCT.

As concerns this clone: Gene names denote mouse genes. The DNA ends 4 residues before the CDR3 does, and the rest of the CDR3 is filled in from the germline J gene. The chain is built from TRBV14 and TRBJ1-1, with 10 bases fitting TRBD1. The CDR3 totals 14 residues. Germline-derived CDR1 and CDR2 are SGHDT and FRDEAV. V lost 5 bases to trimming and J lost 3 bases; unmatched junction nucleotides: 4. CDR3 amino acids: CASRGTGEDTEVFF. The sequenced part of the CDR3 DNA is TGTGCCAGCAGAGGGACAGGGGAGGACACA.

The sample holds a few counts of this clone. Each gene name is a mouse one. Read sequence stops 4 residues before the CDR3 end, and the germline J gene provides the missing end. The genes are TRBV3 and TRBJ2-7, with a tentative D call TRBD1 (5 bases). Trimming left V 5 bases short and J 0 bases short, with 11 bases between. Germline CDR1 SNHLY, CDR2 FYNGKV (reference sequence). This CDR3 comprises 14 residues. The sequenced CDR3 bases are TGTGCCAGCAGCCACGACAGTCCCTCCTAT. It is translated as CASSHDSPSY. The complete CDR3 protein is CASSHDSPSYEQYF. Full variable domain (remainder filled in from reference TRBV3 and TRBJ2-7): GPKVLQIPSHQIIDMGQMVTLNCDPVSNHLYFYWYKQILGQQMEFLVNFYNGKVMEKSKLFKDQFSVERPDGSYFTLKIQPTALEDSAVYFCASSHDSPSYEQYFGPGTRLTVL.

This clone was recorded many times. Gene names and germline match the mouse. The observed sequence ends 4 residues before the CDR3 terminus, with the missing tail filled in from the germline J gene. Other DNA sequences in the same sample also yield this CDR3. This chain connects TRBV13-1 to TRBJ1-2; no clear D gene. The CDR3 extends over 13 amino acids. Per germline, CDR1 NSHNY and CDR2 SYGAGN. Trimming left V 0 bases short and J 1 base short, with 4 bases between. The sequenced part of the CDR3 DNA is TGTGCCAGCAGTGATGAGGGAAACTCC. Translation: CASSDEGNS. The CDR3 reads in full as CASSDEGNSDYTF.

This clone was found a few times. Gene names denote mouse genes. The missing CDR3 end, 4 residues past where the read stops, is filled in from the germline J gene. Other DNA sequences from this sample encode an identical CDR3 as well. The chain uses TRBV5 and TRBJ2-7; 10 bases align to TRBD2. In germline, CDR1 is LGHNA, CDR2 YNLKQL (reference sequence). The CDR3 sequence is 14 residues long. CDR3 in amino acids: CASSPRLGGYEQYF. The covered CDR3 bases are TGTGCCAGCAGCCCCAGACTGGGGGGATAT.

Worth noting for this clone: Gene names denote mouse genes. The sequence runs out 4 residues before the end of the CDR3; the remainder is reconstructed from the germline J gene. The chain employs TRBV29 and TRBJ2-1, with TRBD2 as a possible D gene (6 bases). Trimming took off 5 bases at V and 4 bases at J, with 15 bases between the two ends. The germline V gene encodes CDR1 MSHET and CDR2 SYDVDS. This CDR3 region has 15 residues. CDR3 loop: CASSPLGGPYAEQFF. The sequenced part of the CDR3 DNA is TGTGCTAGCAGTCCCCTTGGGGGACCTTATGCT.

This clone turned up a few times. The gene symbols are mouse symbols. From the germline J gene comes the end of the CDR3, since the read stops 3 residues before it. The J gene is TRBJ1-6, the V gene TRBV5; D possibly corresponds to TRBD1 (5 bases). TRBJ1-6 is reported as an ORF; its role is uncertain. Germline CDR1 reads LGHNA; CDR2 reads YNLKQL (reference sequence). The CDR3 covers 14 residues. V was shortened by 5 bases and J by 4 bases, with 9 bases between the two germline ends. The CDR3 region is CASSGHIYNSPLYF. CDR3 DNA (partial): TGTGCCAGCAGCGGACACATATATAATTCGCCC.

This clone was seen only a few times. Gene names and germline refer to mouse. The read stops 4 residues short of the end of the CDR3; the missing end is completed from the germline J gene. Other DNA sequences of this sample code for an identical CDR3. J is TRBJ2-1 and V is TRBV1; 8 bases line up with TRBD2. Germline V gene data show CDR1 as NSQYPW and CDR2 as LRSPGD (reference sequence). There are 15 residues in the CDR3. V dropped 0 bases and J dropped 3; count of bases not matched to a gene: 1. The CDR3 DNA, read in part, is TGCACCTGCAGTGCAGAGGGGGGGCGCTATGCT. Protein product: CTCSAEGGRYA. The entire CDR3 reads CTCSAEGGRYAEQFF. The whole variable domain, filled in from reference TRBV1 and TRBJ2-1, reads VTLLEQNPRWRLVPRGQAVNLRCILKNSQYPWMSWYQQDLQKQLQWLFTLRSPGDKEVKSLPGADYLATRVTDTELRLQVANMSQGRTLYCTCSAEGGRYAEQFFGPGTRLTVL.

In its sample, this clone was seen a few times. Gene labels here are mouse ones. The sequenced fragment ends 4 residues before the CDR3 boundary, so the rest is inferred from the germline J gene. This chain links TRBV13-2 with TRBJ2-2; the D gene is possibly TRBD1 (5 bases). V lost 0 bases, J lost 3 bases, and 6 bases lay in between. There are 14 residues in the CDR3. From germline, CDR1 is NNHNN and CDR2 SYGAGS (reference sequence). CDR3 in amino acids: CASGDAGYTGQLYF. CDR3 DNA, as far as it was read: TGTGCCAGCGGTGATGCAGGGTACACCGGG.

This clone was seen a handful of times. Mouse gene names and germline throughout. The read terminates 3 residues before the CDR3 end, so the remaining end is supplied by the germline J gene. This rearrangement joins TRBV5 to TRBJ1-6; the match to TRBD1 covers 10 bases. TRBJ1-6 has ORF status, its function being uncertain. Germline V gives CDR1 LGHNA, CDR2 YNLKQL (reference sequence). Trimming at V came to 1 base and at J to 0 bases, leaving 3 bases not matched to a gene. This CDR3 region has 18 residues. Incomplete CDR3 DNA: TGTGCCAGCAGCCAAGGGACAGGGGGGAATTCCTATAATTCGCCC. Amino acid sequence: CASSQGTGGNSYNSP. The entire CDR3 is CASSQGTGGNSYNSPLYF.

In this sample, this clone turned up a few times. The genes and germline here are from mouse. The read gets to within 3 residues of the CDR3 end, and the germline J gene fills in the rest. The J gene is TRBJ1-6, the V gene TRBV19; TRBD1 aligns across 8 bases. TRBJ1-6 is given ORF status, its function remaining uncertain. This CDR3 has 14 amino acids. Germline CDR1 FNHDT, CDR2 SITEND (reference sequence). V shed 6 bases and J 4 bases; nucleotides not matched to a gene: 3. CDR3 residues: CASKTGEYNSPLYF. The CDR3 bases that were read are TGTGCCAGCAAGACAGGGGAGTATAATTCGCCC.

As for this clone: Gene and germline names: mouse. Read sequence stops 4 residues before the CDR3 end, and the germline J gene provides the missing end. This specimen includes other DNA sequences encoding the same CDR3. The chain uses TRBV1 and TRBJ1-1; 7 bases agree with TRBD1. CDR1 is NSQYPW and CDR2 is LRSPGD in the germline V gene (reference sequence). V shed 1 base and J 4 bases; nucleotides not matched to a gene: 0. This CDR3 has 13 residues. The CDR3 region is CTCSAGDSTEVFF. The CDR3 DNA, read in part, is TGCACCTGCAGTGCAGGGGACAGCACA. Using reference TRBV1 and TRBJ1-1 for the parts outside the CDR3, the full variable domain is VTLLEQNPRWRLVPRGQAVNLRCILKNSQYPWMSWYQQDLQKQLQWLFTLRSPGDKEVKSLPGADYLATRVTDTELRLQVANMSQGRTLYCTCSAGDSTEVFFGKGTRLTVV.

As to this clone: Gene names and germline match the mouse. Coverage ceases 4 residues before the CDR3 finishes, and the germline J gene fills in the end. The chain couples TRBV13-2 to TRBJ2-7; 9 bases line up with TRBD1. With 2 bases clipped from V and 0 bases from J, the junction kept 3 bases outside the gene matches. The germline V gene has CDR1 NNHNN and CDR2 SYGAGS (reference sequence). The CDR3 is made up of 15 amino acids. Incomplete CDR3 DNA: TGTGCCAGCGGTGAACCGGGACAGGGCTCCTAT. This sequence encodes CASGEPGQGSY. The entire CDR3 is CASGEPGQGSYEQYF.

With respect to this clone: Genes and germline come from the mouse. CDR3 residues: CAWSLAGATDTQYF. CDR3 DNA, as far as it was read: TGTGCCTGGAGTCTAGCAGGGGCGACGGAC. The rearrangement joins TRBV31 to TRBJ2-5, with D perhaps matching TRBD1 (6 bases). The DNA ends 4 residues before the CDR3 does, and the rest of the CDR3 is filled in from the germline J gene. This CDR3 spans 14 amino acids. Germline CDR1 is GKSSPN and CDR2 is SITVG. Full variable domain (rest looked up from reference TRBV31 and TRBJ2-5): AQTIHQWPVAEIKAVGSPLSLGCTIKGKSSPNLYWYWQATGGTLQQLFYSITVGQVESVVQLNLSASRPKDDQFILSTEKLLLSHSGFYLCAWSLAGATDTQYFGPGTRLLVL.

Regarding this clone: The genes and germline here are from mouse. The read halts 4 residues ahead of the CDR3 end, with the missing end drawn from the germline J gene. The chain employs TRBV14 and TRBJ2-2; 10 nucleotides agree with TRBD1. The germline CDR1 and CDR2 sequences are SGHDT and FRDEAV. J lost 4 bases, V lost 5 bases, and 8 bases had no gene match. The CDR3 has 16 residues. The CDR3 bases that were read are TGTGCCAGCAGCCCCGGGACAGGGGAGAGCACCGGG. This codes for CASSPGTGESTG. The full CDR3 sequence reads CASSPGTGESTGQLYF.

This clone was counted a few times. Gene names are mouse gene names. The sequenced fragment ends 4 residues before the CDR3 boundary, so the rest is inferred from the germline J gene. V and J are TRBV14 and TRBJ2-5, with 7 bases lining up with TRBD2. V dropped 2 bases and J dropped 2; count of bases not matched to a gene: 8. The CDR3 has 16 residues. Germline V gives CDR1 SGHDT, CDR2 FRDEAV. Incomplete CDR3 DNA: TGTGCCAGCAGTTTTGGAGGGGCTGGGGGCCAAGAC. Amino acids: CASSFGGAGGQD. From start to end, the CDR3 is CASSFGGAGGQDTQYF.

On this clone: Mouse names are used for the genes. The read finishes 3 residues shy of the CDR3 end, and the germline J gene is used to complete it. This rearrangement joins TRBV13-1 to TRBJ1-6, with TRBD1 as a possible D gene (6 bases). TRBJ1-6 is an ORF; its function is uncertain. This CDR3 is built from 16 residues. Germline V CDR1 and CDR2: NSHNY, SYGAGN. Trimming removed 1 base at V and 6 bases at J, with 14 bases between. CDR3 region: CASSDRAGDVNSPLYF. CDR3 DNA (partial): TGTGCCAGCAGTGATAGGGCAGGGGACGTTAATTCGCCC.

This clone turned up a few times. Mouse gene names and germline throughout. The read gets to within 4 residues of the CDR3 end, and the germline J gene fills in the rest. The V gene is TRBV13-1, the J gene TRBJ2-2, with a tentative D call TRBD2 (5 bases). V lost 1 base and J lost 0, with 7 bases in between. CDR1 and CDR2 from the germline V gene are NSHNY and SYGAGN. CDR3 size: 15 residues. The part of the CDR3 DNA that was read is TGTGCCAGCAGTGATTGGACTTCAAACACCGGG. Translated: CASSDWTSNTG. The entire CDR3 protein is CASSDWTSNTGQLYF.

This clone has more than one count but fewer than ten. Gene names and germline match the mouse. The read terminates 4 residues before the CDR3 end, so the remaining end is supplied by the germline J gene. The V gene is TRBV19, the J gene TRBJ2-1, with TRBD2 identical over 13 bases. The trim removed 2 bases at V and 2 bases at J, leaving 7 bases unmatched. Germline V gene sequence: CDR1 FNHDT, CDR2 SITEND (reference sequence). The CDR3 length is 18 residues. The CDR3 loop is CASSMDWGGQTYYAEQFF. CDR3 DNA (partial): TGTGCCAGCAGTATGGACTGGGGGGGCCAAACATACTATGCT.

This clone has only a few counts. Here the gene names and germline are mouse. The CDR3 extends 4 residues past the end of the read, so its final part is completed from the germline J gene. The chain carries TRBV31 and TRBJ2-2; 10 positions agree with TRBD2. The V and J ends lost 1 base and 0 bases, in that order; junction bases with no gene match: 2. This CDR3 is 16 amino acids long. CDR1 and CDR2 from the germline V gene are GKSSPN and SITVG. CDR3 DNA (partial): TGTGCCTGGAGTCCACTGGGGGGGGCAAACACCGGG. It codes for CAWSPLGGANTG. The full CDR3 protein is CAWSPLGGANTGQLYF.

Note on this clone: Gene labels here are mouse ones. The sequenced fragment ends 4 residues before the CDR3 boundary, so the rest is inferred from the germline J gene. This sequence joins TRBV19 and TRBJ2-2; D possibly corresponds to TRBD1 (6 bases). The germline CDR1 and CDR2 sequences are FNHDT and SITEND (reference sequence). Trimming shortened V by 5 bases and J by 0 bases, and 11 bases separated the two germline ends. The CDR3 sequence is 15 residues long. The covered CDR3 bases are TGTGCCAGCAGCAGCAGGGGAGCAAACACCGGG. It is translated as CASSSRGANTG. The entire CDR3 protein reads CASSSRGANTGQLYF.

As to this clone: Gene labels here are mouse ones. The CDR3 is cut off 4 residues early in the read; its end comes from the germline J gene. The chain carries TRBV31 and TRBJ2-5; D is unclear. The germline V and J ends were trimmed by 2 bases and 2 bases, with 2 bases remaining between them. The CDR3 loop spans 11 amino acids. In germline, CDR1 is GKSSPN, CDR2 SITVG. The sequenced part of the CDR3 DNA is TGTGCCTGGAGTGTCCAAGAC. Its protein product is CAWSVQD. In full, the CDR3 is CAWSVQDTQYF.